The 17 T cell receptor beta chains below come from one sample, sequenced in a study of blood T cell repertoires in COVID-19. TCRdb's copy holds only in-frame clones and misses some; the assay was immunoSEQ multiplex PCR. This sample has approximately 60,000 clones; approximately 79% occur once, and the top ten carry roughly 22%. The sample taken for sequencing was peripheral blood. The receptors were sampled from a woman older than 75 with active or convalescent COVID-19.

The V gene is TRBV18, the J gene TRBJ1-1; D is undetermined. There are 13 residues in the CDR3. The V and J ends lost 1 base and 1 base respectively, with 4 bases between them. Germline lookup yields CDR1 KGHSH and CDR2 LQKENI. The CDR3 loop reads CASSPRQNTEAFF. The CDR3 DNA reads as TGTGCCAGCTCACCACGGCAGAACACTGAAGCTTTCTTT. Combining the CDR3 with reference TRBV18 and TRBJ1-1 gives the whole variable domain NAGVMQNPRHLVRRRGQEARLRCSPMKGHSHVYWYRQLPEEGLKFMVYLQKENIIDESGMPKERFSAEFPKEGPSILRIQQVVRGDSAAYFCASSPRQNTEAFFGQGTRLTVV.

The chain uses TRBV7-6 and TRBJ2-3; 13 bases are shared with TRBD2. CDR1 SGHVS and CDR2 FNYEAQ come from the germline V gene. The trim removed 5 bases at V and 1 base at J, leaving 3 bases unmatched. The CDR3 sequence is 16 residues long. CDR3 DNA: TGTGCCAGCAGCACCGGACTAGCGGGGGGCACAGATACGCAGTATTTT. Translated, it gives CASSTGLAGGTDTQYF.

The CDR3 loop is CASSDSAGVYGYTF. CDR3 bases: TGTGCCAGCAGTGACTCGGCGGGGGTCTATGGCTACACCTTC. The gene calls are TRBV6-4 and TRBJ1-2; tentatively, D is TRBD1 (5 bases). Germline V gene data show CDR1 as MRHNA and CDR2 as SNTAGT. Trimming took 0 bases from V and 4 from J, leaving 9 bases between them. The length of the CDR3 is 14 residues.

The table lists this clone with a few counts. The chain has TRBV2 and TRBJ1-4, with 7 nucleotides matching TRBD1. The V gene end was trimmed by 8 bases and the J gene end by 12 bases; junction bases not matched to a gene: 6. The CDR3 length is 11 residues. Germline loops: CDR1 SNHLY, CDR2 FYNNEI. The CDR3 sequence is CASSRGLELFF. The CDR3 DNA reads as TGTGCCAGCTCGAGGGGGCTAGAACTGTTTTTT.

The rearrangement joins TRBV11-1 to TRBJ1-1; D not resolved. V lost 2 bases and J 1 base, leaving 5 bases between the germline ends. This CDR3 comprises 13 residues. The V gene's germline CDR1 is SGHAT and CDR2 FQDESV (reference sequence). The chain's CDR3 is CASSLQENTEAFF. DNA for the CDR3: TGTGCCAGCAGCTTACAGGAGAACACTGAAGCTTTCTTT.

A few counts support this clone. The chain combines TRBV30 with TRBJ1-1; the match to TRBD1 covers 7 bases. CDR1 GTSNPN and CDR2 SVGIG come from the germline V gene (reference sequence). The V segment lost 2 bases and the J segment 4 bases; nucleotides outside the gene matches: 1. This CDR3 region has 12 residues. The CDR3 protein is CAWSPGGTEAFF. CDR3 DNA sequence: TGTGCCTGGAGTCCAGGGGGCACTGAAGCTTTCTTT.

CDR3 sequence: CASSPRQVGTGELFF. CDR3 nucleotide sequence: TGTGCCAGCTCACCACGGCAGGTCGGCACCGGGGAGCTGTTTTTT. This chain links TRBV18 with TRBJ2-2; unclear D gene. The germline V and J ends were trimmed by 1 base and 4 bases, with 10 bases remaining between them. The CDR3 has 15 residues. In germline, CDR1 is KGHSH, CDR2 LQKENI. Full variable domain (outside the CDR3, taken from reference TRBV18 and TRBJ2-2): NAGVMQNPRHLVRRRGQEARLRCSPMKGHSHVYWYRQLPEEGLKFMVYLQKENIIDESGMPKERFSAEFPKEGPSILRIQQVVRGDSAAYFCASSPRQVGTGELFFGEGSRLTVL.

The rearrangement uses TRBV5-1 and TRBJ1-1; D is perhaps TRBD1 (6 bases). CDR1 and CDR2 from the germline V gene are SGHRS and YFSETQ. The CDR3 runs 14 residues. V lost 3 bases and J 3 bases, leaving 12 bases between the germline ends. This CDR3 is CASSSTGWDTEAFF. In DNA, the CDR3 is TGCGCCAGCAGCTCAACAGGGTGGGACACTGAAGCTTTCTTT.

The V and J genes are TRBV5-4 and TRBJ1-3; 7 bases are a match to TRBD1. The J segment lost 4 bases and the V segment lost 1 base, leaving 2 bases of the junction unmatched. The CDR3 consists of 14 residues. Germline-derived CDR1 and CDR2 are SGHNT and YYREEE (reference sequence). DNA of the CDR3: TGTGCCAGCAGCTTGACAGGGGTCGGAAACACCATATATTTT. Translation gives CASSLTGVGNTIYF.

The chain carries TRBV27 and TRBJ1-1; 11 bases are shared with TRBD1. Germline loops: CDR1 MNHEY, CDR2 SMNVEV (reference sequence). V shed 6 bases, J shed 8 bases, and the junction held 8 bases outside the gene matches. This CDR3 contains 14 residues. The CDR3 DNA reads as TGTGCCAGCAGCACCGGGACAGGGGGAACGGAAGCTTTCTTT. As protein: CASSTGTGGTEAFF.

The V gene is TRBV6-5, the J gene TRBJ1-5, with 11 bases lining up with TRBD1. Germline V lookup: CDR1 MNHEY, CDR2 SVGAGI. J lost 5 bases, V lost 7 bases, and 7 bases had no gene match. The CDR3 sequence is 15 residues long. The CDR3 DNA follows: TGTGCCAGCACCTTTAGGACAGGGGGCGATCAGCCCCAGCATTTT. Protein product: CASTFRTGGDQPQHF.

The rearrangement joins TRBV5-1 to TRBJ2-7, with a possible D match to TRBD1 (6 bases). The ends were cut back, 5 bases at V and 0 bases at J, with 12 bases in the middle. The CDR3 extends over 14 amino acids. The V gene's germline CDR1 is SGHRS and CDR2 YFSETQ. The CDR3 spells CASRWDTNSYEQYF. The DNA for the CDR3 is TGCGCCAGCAGGTGGGACACCAACTCCTACGAGCAGTACTTC.

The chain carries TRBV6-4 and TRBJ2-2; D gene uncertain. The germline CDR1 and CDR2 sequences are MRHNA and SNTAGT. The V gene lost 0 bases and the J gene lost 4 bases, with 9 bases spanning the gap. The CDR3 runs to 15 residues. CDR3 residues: CASSDSYGPTGELFF. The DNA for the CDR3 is TGTGCCAGCAGTGACTCTTATGGGCCCACCGGGGAGCTGTTTTTT.

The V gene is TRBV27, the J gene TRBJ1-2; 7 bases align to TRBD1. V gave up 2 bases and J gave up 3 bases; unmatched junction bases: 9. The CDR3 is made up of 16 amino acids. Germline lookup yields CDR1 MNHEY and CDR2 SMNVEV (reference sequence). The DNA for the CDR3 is TGTGCCAGCAGTTTAAAGAGGGTCAGGGGGGACTATGGCTACACCTTC. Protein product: CASSLKRVRGDYGYTF.

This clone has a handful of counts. The CDR3 reads CASSPGRENTEAFF. The CDR3, as DNA: TGTGCCAGCAGCCCAGGCCGGGAGAACACTGAAGCTTTCTTT. The rearrangement uses TRBV11-1 and TRBJ1-1, with D hard to call. Germline V gene lookup returns CDR1 SGHAT and CDR2 FQDESV (reference sequence). V lost 5 bases and J lost 1, with 11 bases in between. The CDR3 loop spans 14 amino acids. Drawing the rest from reference TRBV11-1 and TRBJ1-1, the complete variable domain is EAEVAQSPRYKITEKSQAVAFWCDPISGHATLYWYRQILGQGPELLVQFQDESVVDDSQLPKDRFSAERLKGVDSTLKIQPAELGDSAMYLCASSPGRENTEAFFGQGTRLTVV.

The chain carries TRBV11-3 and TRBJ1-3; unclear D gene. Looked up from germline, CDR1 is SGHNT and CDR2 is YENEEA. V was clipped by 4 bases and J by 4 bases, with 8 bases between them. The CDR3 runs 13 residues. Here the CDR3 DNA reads TGTGCCAGCAGCTCCCAACAGGGAAACACCATATATTTT. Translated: CASSSQQGNTIYF.

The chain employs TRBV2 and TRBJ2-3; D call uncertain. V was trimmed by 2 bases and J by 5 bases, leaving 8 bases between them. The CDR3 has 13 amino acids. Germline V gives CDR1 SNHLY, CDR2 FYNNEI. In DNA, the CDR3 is TGTGCCAGCAGTGAAATGCTACGAGATACGCAGTATTTT. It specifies CASSEMLRDTQYF.